The entry below gives a single T cell receptor beta chain sequence along with its context. Its antigen target is currently unknown. Nothing much larger sits one base from this clone, and base qualities are not available. For this chain, trimming is 2 bases at the V end and 4 bases at the J end, and the number of junction bases without a gene match is 7. For CDR1 and CDR2, the germline V gene lists ENHRY and SYGVKD. Taken from cysteine to phenylalanine, the CDR3 has 16 residues. Here the CDR3 DNA is all that survives: 48 bases in frame from base 1. The source of the sample is a study of blood T cell repertoires in COVID-19 (dated by TCRdb to 2020 to 2022). For the study in its entirety: Samples from collaborators originated in the United States, Italy and Spain and spanned both the acute and convalescent phases of COVID-19. Samples were obtained from the ongoing ImmuneRACE study (first 160 participants) and from over 1,000 subjects provided by 6 global collaborators. The dataset comprised deeply sampled blood TCRbeta repertoires from subjects exposed to, actively infected with, or recovered from COVID-19. HLA class I and class II types, where available, came from metadata supplied by the sample provider rather than from assay-based typing. The prospective study material was composed of cDNA or gDNA derived from T cells, B-cell-depleted T cells, or PBMCs. A de-identified subject ID, COVID-19 status, age in years and sex were almost always included in the sample metadata. The repertoires were released in a freely available public database intended as a resource for research on the immune response to SARS-CoV-2.

TCRbeta CDR3 regions were amplified from genomic DNA using the immunoSEQ Assay, a bias-controlled multiplex PCR. As for how the authors treated the data: Nucleated cell counts per sample were estimated from amplification of reference gene primers within the assay. To quantify the absolute abundance of each unique TCRbeta CDR3 rearrangement, sequence reads were collapsed and filtered. For each sample, productive Simpson clonality was calculated as the square root of Simpson's diversity index over productive rearrangements. Here the immuneACCESS table is served through TCRdb, limited to in-frame sequences with V and J called. Missing clones are a known gap in these copies; in checked studies unresolved V genes cover under half, and the rest lacks a known reason. V, J and clone size derive from that table, while D and trimming were established from the DNA sequence. The sample includes about 310,000 clones, with about 87% observed a single time. Jointly, the top ten make up roughly 7.1% of the sample.

A second Seattle source provided samples from volunteer blood donors who had recovered from COVID-19. The collaborating institutions used their own protocols to collect whole blood in K2EDTA tubes. Collaborator samples were shipped for TCRbeta analysis as frozen whole blood, isolated PBMCs, or DNA extracted from either sample type. Paper-wide results and their limitations: How much clinical and demographic metadata was included differed by source and by participant, and the metadata was provided uncurated.

This receptor was identified in a woman in her 50s who had recovered from COVID-19. Material: peripheral blood. The sequence is built from TRBV10-3 and TRBJ2-1; 8 junctional bases match TRBD2. The sequence in DNA is TGTGCCATCAGTGAGATACCGGGGGGGGCGTACAATGAGCAGTTCTTC. This yields the protein CAISEIPGGAYNEQFF.